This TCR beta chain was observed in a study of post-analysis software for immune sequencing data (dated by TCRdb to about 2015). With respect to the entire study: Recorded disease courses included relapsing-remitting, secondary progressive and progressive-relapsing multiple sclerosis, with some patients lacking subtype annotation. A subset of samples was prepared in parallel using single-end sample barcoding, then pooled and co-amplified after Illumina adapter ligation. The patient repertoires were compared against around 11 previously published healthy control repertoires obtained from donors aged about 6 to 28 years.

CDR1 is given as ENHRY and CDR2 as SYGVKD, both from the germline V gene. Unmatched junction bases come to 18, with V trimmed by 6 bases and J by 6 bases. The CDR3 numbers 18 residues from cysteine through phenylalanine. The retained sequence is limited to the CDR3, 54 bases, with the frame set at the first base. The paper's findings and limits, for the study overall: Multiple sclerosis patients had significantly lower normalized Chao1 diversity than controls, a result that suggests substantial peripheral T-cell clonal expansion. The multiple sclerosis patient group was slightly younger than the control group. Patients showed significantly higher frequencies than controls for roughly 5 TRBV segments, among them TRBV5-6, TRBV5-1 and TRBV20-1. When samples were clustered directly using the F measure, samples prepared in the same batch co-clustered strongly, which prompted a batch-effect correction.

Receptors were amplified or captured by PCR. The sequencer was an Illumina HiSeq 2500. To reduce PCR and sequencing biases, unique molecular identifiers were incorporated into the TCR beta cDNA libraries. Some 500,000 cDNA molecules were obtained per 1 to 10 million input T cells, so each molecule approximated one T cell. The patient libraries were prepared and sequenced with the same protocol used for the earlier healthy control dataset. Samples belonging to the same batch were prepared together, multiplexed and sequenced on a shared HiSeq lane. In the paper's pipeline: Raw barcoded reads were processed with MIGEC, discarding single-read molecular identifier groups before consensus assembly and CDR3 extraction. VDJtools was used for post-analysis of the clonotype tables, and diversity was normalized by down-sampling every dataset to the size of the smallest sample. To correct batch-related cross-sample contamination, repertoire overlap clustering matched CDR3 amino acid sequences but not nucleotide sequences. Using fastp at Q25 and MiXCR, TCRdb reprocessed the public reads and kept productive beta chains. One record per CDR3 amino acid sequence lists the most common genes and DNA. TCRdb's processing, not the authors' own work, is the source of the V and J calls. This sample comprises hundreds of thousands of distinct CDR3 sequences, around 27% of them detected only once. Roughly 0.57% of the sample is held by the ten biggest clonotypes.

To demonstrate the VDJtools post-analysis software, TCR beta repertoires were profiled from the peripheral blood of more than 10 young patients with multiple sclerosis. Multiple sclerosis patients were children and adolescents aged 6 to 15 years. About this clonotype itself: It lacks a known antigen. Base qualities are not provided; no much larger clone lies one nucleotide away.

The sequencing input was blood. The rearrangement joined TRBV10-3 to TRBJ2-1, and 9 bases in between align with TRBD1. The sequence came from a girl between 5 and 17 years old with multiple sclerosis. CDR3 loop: CAIRPQGATGRRANEQFF. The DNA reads TGTGCCATCAGACCACAGGGGGCGACGGGAAGAAGGGCCAATGAGCAGTTCTTC.